The next 7 T cell receptor beta chains were all read from a single sample in a study of T cell responses to AZD1222 COVID-19 vaccine. Here immunoSEQ multiplex PCR was the method, and the copy in TCRdb shows in-frame clones only, minus some. The data hold 95,000 to 150,000 clones, with 90% to 95% observed a single time. This specimen consisted of peripheral blood, obtained 28 days after the second AZD1222 dose. All receptors derive from an adult who received the AZD1222 COVID-19 vaccine.

As concerns this clone: This sample also contains other DNA sequences that code for the same CDR3. This chain joins TRBV5-1 and TRBJ1-1, with 7 bases lining up with TRBD1. The CDR3 runs 14 residues. The V segment lost 2 bases and the J segment 3 bases; nucleotides outside the gene matches: 4. CDR1 and CDR2 (germline): SGHRS, YFSETQ. CDR3 protein: CASSLAGGYTEAFF. The CDR3 nucleotides read TGCGCCAGCAGCTTAGCAGGGGGGTACACTGAAGCTTTCTTT.

The chain recombines TRBV6-2 or TRBV6-3 with TRBJ2-1; TRBD1 matches 11 bases. Germline assignment: CDR1 MNHEY and CDR2 SVGEGT. J was trimmed by 4 bases and V by 4 bases; bases with no gene match: 3. The CDR3 covers 15 residues. This chain's CDR3 is CASSSGTGGYNEQFF. The DNA of the CDR3 is TGTGCCAGCAGTTCCGGGACAGGGGGTTACAATGAGCAGTTCTTC.

This chain uses TRBV12-5 with TRBJ2-7; D call uncertain. V was clipped by 1 base and J by 2 bases, with 9 bases between them. Looked up from germline, CDR1 is LGHNT and CDR2 is FRNRAP. The CDR3 extends over 14 amino acids. CDR3 DNA sequence: TGTGCTAGTGGTTTGGAGGGCGTTCCCTACGAGCAGTACTTC. It is translated as CASGLEGVPYEQYF.

The chain couples TRBV19 to TRBJ2-1, with a possible D match to TRBD2 (5 bases). Trimming took off 8 bases at V and 0 bases at J, with 23 bases between the two ends. Germline CDR1 LNHDA, CDR2 SQIVND (reference sequence). CDR3 length equals 18 residues. Written as DNA, the CDR3 is TGTGCCAGTGAACTAGAGTTCCGAGACTGGAGCTCCTACAATGAGCAGTTCTTC. Translating gives CASELEFRDWSSYNEQFF.

This clone has only one observation. The chain couples TRBV19 to TRBJ1-3; maybe TRBD1 (6 bases). V was pared by 9 bases and J by 8 bases, with 20 bases between. The CDR3 consists of 14 residues. Germline CDR1 reads LNHDA; CDR2 reads SQIVND (reference sequence). CDR3 nucleotides: TGTGCCAGCCGCCCCGAGGGGGGCATATACACCATATATTTT. Its translation: CASRPEGGIYTIYF.

The V call is TRBV29-1, the J call TRBJ1-4; D uncertain. Looked up from germline, CDR1 is SQVTM and CDR2 is ANQGSEA. Trimming took off 5 bases at V and 5 bases at J, with 9 bases between the two ends. The CDR3 spans 12 residues. DNA of the CDR3: TGCAGCGTTCGGACGGCGAATGAAAAACTGTTTTTT. It codes for CSVRTANEKLFF.

The chain employs TRBV13 and TRBJ2-7; D is perhaps TRBD2 (6 bases). The germline CDR1 and CDR2 sequences are PRHDT and FYEKMQ (reference sequence). Trimming shortened V by 5 bases and J by 7 bases, and 18 bases separated the two germline ends. The CDR3 runs to 14 residues. CDR3 sequence reads: CASSHGRGPREQYF. The CDR3 region has the DNA TGTGCCAGCAGCCACGGGAGAGGCCCTAGGGAGCAGTACTTC.